This T cell receptor (beta chain) was sequenced for a study of T cell repertoires in cytomegalovirus infection. This clonotype was recorded many times. Its cognate antigen is unknown. One entry per CDR3 protein results from TCRdb running MiXCR on the reads. Altogether about 900,000 distinct CDR3 sequences are present, about 33% being singletons, with the ten largest covering under 15%. There are 10 residues in the CDR3. Germline CDR1 SEHNR, CDR2 FQNEAQ (reference sequence). V lost 3 bases and J 6 bases, leaving 3 bases between the germline ends. This receptor was identified in a human donor in good health (CMV status not recorded). Some clones in this sample may be carry-over from other donors' samples. Sequenced material: cultured CD8+ T cells from PBMCs, taken from culture after CMV antigen stimulation. The V gene is TRBV7-9, the J gene TRBJ2-7; no definite D call. The DNA of the CDR3 is TGTGCCAGCAGCTTCGGCGAGCAGTACTTC. Translated: CASSFGEQYF.